What follows are 8 T cell receptor beta chains derived from one specimen sequenced in a study of cytomegalovirus exposure and HLA in healthy donors. The data were produced by immunoSEQ multiplex PCR, yet TCRdb's version contains in-frame clones alone and is incomplete. The profile shows about 150,000 clones, approximately 86% of them singletons. The sample consisted of PBMCs. These receptors originate from a man in his late teens or twenties in good health and CMV-seropositive.

The V call is TRBV5-1, the J call TRBJ1-1; 12 positions match TRBD1. The trim removed 1 base at V and 5 bases at J, leaving 9 bases unmatched. The germline CDR1 and CDR2 sequences are SGHRS and YFSETQ. This CDR3 is built from 17 residues. The CDR3: CASSLISGQGARTEAFF. The CDR3, as DNA: TGCGCCAGCAGCTTGATTTCGGGACAGGGGGCGCGAACTGAAGCTTTCTTT. The full variable domain, with the rest looked up from reference TRBV5-1 and TRBJ1-1, is KAGVTQTPRYLIKTRGQQVTLSCSPISGHRSVSWYQQTPGQGLQFLFEYFSETQRNKGNFPGRFSGRQFSNSRSEMNVSTLELGDSALYLCASSLISGQGARTEAFFGQGTRLTVV.

V usage is TRBV5-4 and J usage is TRBJ1-1; D possibly corresponds to TRBD1 (5 bases). Per germline, CDR1 SGHNT and CDR2 YYREEE (reference sequence). The CDR3 runs to 14 residues. V lost 4 bases and J 5 bases, leaving 15 bases between the germline ends. CDR3 in amino acids: CASSIRALGTEAFF. The CDR3 DNA sequence: TGTGCCAGCAGCATCAGGGCCCTAGGGACTGAAGCTTTCTTT.

The chain is built from TRBV4-3 and TRBJ2-5, with D possibly TRBD1 on 5 matching bases. V gave up 1 base and J gave up 4 bases, with 13 bases separating them. The CDR3 totals 15 residues. CDR1 and CDR2 from the germline V gene are LGHNA and YSLEER. CDR3: CASSQVGRAGETQYF. The CDR3 DNA follows: TGCGCCAGCAGCCAAGTAGGCAGGGCTGGAGAGACCCAGTACTTC.

This clone appeared a few times. The chain joins TRBV25-1 to TRBJ1-2; TRBD1 is a possible D gene (5 bases). Trimming removed 3 bases from V and 3 bases from J, with 14 bases in between. This CDR3 comprises 15 residues. Per germline, CDR1 MGHDK and CDR2 SYGVNS. In DNA, the CDR3 is TGTGCCAGCAGTGACGACGCTGCAGGGCACTATGGCTACACCTTC. This gives the protein CASSDDAAGHYGYTF.

CDR3 sequence: CASSPRDSNQPQHF. The DNA of the CDR3 is TGTGCCAGCAGTCCCAGGGATAGCAATCAGCCCCAGCATTTT. The J gene is TRBJ1-5, the V gene TRBV27; D may be TRBD1 (5 bases). V was clipped by 5 bases and J by 0 bases, with 8 bases between them. Germline V gene sequence: CDR1 MNHEY, CDR2 SMNVEV (reference sequence). CDR3 size: 14 residues.

The rearrangement joins TRBV29-1 to TRBJ2-5; D is perhaps TRBD1 (6 bases). The CDR3 loop spans 12 amino acids. From germline, CDR1 is SQVTM and CDR2 ANQGSEA. Between the trimmed V and J ends, which lost 7 bases and 1 base, there was a span of 10 bases. The CDR3 protein is CSARTAQETQYF. CDR3 in DNA: TGCAGCGCCCGGACAGCCCAAGAGACCCAGTACTTC.

The chain joins TRBV7-8 to TRBJ2-5; 16 bases line up with TRBD2. The trim removed 5 bases at V and 2 bases at J, leaving 2 bases unmatched. The germline gives CDR1 SGHVS, CDR2 FQNEAQ. CDR3 length: 16 amino acids. CDR3 in DNA: TGTGCCAGCAGCCCGGGACTAGCGGGGGGGCAAGAGACCCAGTACTTC. This codes for CASSPGLAGGQETQYF.

The V gene is TRBV29-1, the J gene TRBJ1-1, with D tentatively TRBD1 (6 bases). V lost 6 bases and J 0 bases, leaving 23 bases between the germline ends. The CDR3 has 17 amino acids. CDR1 SQVTM and CDR2 ANQGSEA come from the germline V gene. CDR3 sequence (DNA): TGCAGCGTCTATGGACGGGGGGGCAGGACCGTGAACACTGAAGCTTTCTTT. This sequence encodes CSVYGRGGRTVNTEAFF. The full variable domain, completed using reference TRBV29-1 and TRBJ1-1, is SAVISQKPSRDICQRGTSLTIQCQVDSQVTMMFWYRQQPGQSLTLIATANQGSEATYESGFVIDKFPISRPNLTFSTLTVSNMSPEDSSIYLCSVYGRGGRTVNTEAFFGQGTRLTVV.